This paragraph reports one T cell receptor (beta chain). Its antigen is currently unknown. Repertoires were generated with immunoSEQ multiplex PCR, while TCRdb's copy carries only in-frame clones and drops some. The table includes over 850,000 clones, 75% to 80% detected once. The data originate from a study of shared clonotypes between healthy human individuals. Study as a whole: The plates for each donor numbered three CD4 naive, three CD4 memory, two CD8 naive and one CD8 memory. Study observations and caveats: Of the naive CD4 clonotypes, around 5% were shared across several donors.

V shed 2 bases and J shed 5 bases, with 6 bases lying between them. Germline V lookup: CDR1 KGHSH, CDR2 LQKENI. CDR3 length: 13 amino acids. The sample comprised memory CD4+ T cells from PBMCs. Stated subset: CD45RA-negative fraction. The chain carries TRBV18 and TRBJ2-2, with D possibly matching TRBD2 (6 bases). The TCR comes from a young man in good health. Some clones in this sample may be carry-over from other donors' samples. This CDR3 reads CASSPAGTGELFF. For the CDR3, the DNA is TGTGCCAGCTCACCAGCGGGGACCGGGGAGCTGTTTTTT.